These T cell receptor beta chains were read from a single sample in a study of CD8 T cells in Susac syndrome. TCRdb reprocessed the immunoSEQ multiplex PCR reads with MiXCR, giving one entry per CDR3 protein. Found here are roughly 110,000 distinct CDR3 sequences, roughly 91% of them singletons; the top ten hold 0.11% to 0.15%. The specimen was CD4+ T cells from PBMCs. These receptors all stem from a human donor in good health. Both conserved end residues are part of each CDR3. A D gene is named only where the DNA matches it firmly. Not every row has a clone size; where given, it reads once, few, many or a size class.

clone_size: -; v_call: TRBV6-2/TRBV6-3; d_call: -; j_call: TRBJ2-5; cdr3_aa: CASSRTFQETQYF; cdr3_nt: TGTGCCAGCAGCCGGACATTCCAAGAGACCCAGTACTTC
clone_size: -; v_call: TRBV5-1; d_call: -; j_call: TRBJ1-2; cdr3_aa: CASSLGIRTDSNGYTF; cdr3_nt: TGCGCCAGCAGCTTGGGGATCCGGACGGATTCGAATGGCTACACCTTC
clone_size: once; v_call: TRBV28; d_call: -; j_call: TRBJ1-2; cdr3_aa: CASISAENYGYTF; cdr3_nt: TGTGCCAGCATCTCGGCAGAAAACTATGGCTACACCTTC
clone_size: -; v_call: TRBV20-1; d_call: -; j_call: TRBJ2-3; cdr3_aa: CSAREREWDTDTQYF; cdr3_nt: TGCAGTGCTAGAGAACGGGAGTGGGACACAGATACGCAGTATTTT
clone_size: -; v_call: TRBV5-1; d_call: -; j_call: TRBJ1-1; cdr3_aa: CASSLELQGFETEAFF; cdr3_nt: TGCGCCAGCAGCCTTGAACTTCAGGGCTTTGAAACTGAAGCTTTCTTT
clone_size: few; v_call: TRBV23-1; d_call: -; j_call: TRBJ2-7; cdr3_aa: CASRGDRPLREQYF; cdr3_nt: TGCGCCAGCAGAGGCGACAGGCCGCTCCGCGAGCAGTACTTC
clone_size: -; v_call: TRBV11-2; d_call: TRBD1; j_call: TRBJ1-5; cdr3_aa: CASRGQGDQPQHF; cdr3_nt: TGTGCCAGCAGAGGACAGGGGGATCAGCCCCAGCATTTT
clone_size: -; v_call: TRBV5-5; d_call: -; j_call: TRBJ1-1; cdr3_aa: CASSLEATFSAFF; cdr3_nt: TGTGCCAGCAGCTTGGAGGCTACTTTCTCGGCTTTCTTT
clone_size: -; v_call: TRBV28; d_call: -; j_call: TRBJ2-1; cdr3_aa: CASSLGRTIEQFF; cdr3_nt: TGTGCCAGCAGTTTAGGACGAACAATCGAGCAGTTCTTC
clone_size: -; v_call: TRBV2; d_call: TRBD2; j_call: TRBJ2-1; cdr3_aa: CASSGVAGGYNEQFF; cdr3_nt: TGTGCCAGCAGTGGGGTAGCGGGGGGGTACAATGAGCAGTTCTTC
clone_size: -; v_call: TRBV19; d_call: TRBD1; j_call: TRBJ2-2; cdr3_aa: CASSPGQGRPGELFF; cdr3_nt: TGTGCCAGTAGCCCGGGACAGGGAAGGCCCGGGGAGCTGTTTTTT
clone_size: -; v_call: TRBV5-1; d_call: -; j_call: TRBJ1-1; cdr3_aa: CASGTDTNTEAFF; cdr3_nt: TGCGCCAGCGGGACCGACACGAACACTGAAGCTTTCTTT
clone_size: -; v_call: TRBV7-9; d_call: -; j_call: TRBJ1-2; cdr3_aa: CASSLPAGPALSYGYTF; cdr3_nt: TGTGCCAGCAGCCTTCCGGCGGGTCCCGCTCTCTCCTATGGCTACACCTTC
clone_size: -; v_call: TRBV20-1; d_call: -; j_call: TRBJ1-2; cdr3_aa: CSARDINYGYTF; cdr3_nt: TGCAGTGCTAGAGATATCAACTATGGCTACACCTTC
clone_size: -; v_call: TRBV4-3; d_call: -; j_call: TRBJ2-7; cdr3_aa: CASSQGQQDYEQYF; cdr3_nt: TGCGCCAGCAGCCAAGGTCAGCAAGACTACGAGCAGTACTTC
clone_size: -; v_call: TRBV7-2; d_call: -; j_call: TRBJ1-5; cdr3_aa: CASSSPGTFNYQPQHF; cdr3_nt: TGTGCCAGCAGCTCCCCGGGGACATTCAACTATCAGCCCCAGCATTTT
clone_size: -; v_call: TRBV19; d_call: TRBD2; j_call: TRBJ2-3; cdr3_aa: CASRLATSGDTQYF; cdr3_nt: TGTGCCAGTAGACTAGCGACCAGCGGGGATACGCAGTATTTT
clone_size: -; v_call: TRBV6-2/TRBV6-3; d_call: TRBD2; j_call: TRBJ2-1; cdr3_aa: CASSPLAGGPEQFF; cdr3_nt: TGTGCCAGCAGTCCCCTAGCGGGGGGCCCTGAGCAGTTCTTC
clone_size: -; v_call: TRBV20-1; d_call: -; j_call: TRBJ2-4; cdr3_aa: CSAPAYGDAKNIQYF; cdr3_nt: TGCAGTGCGCCAGCCTACGGGGACGCCAAAAACATTCAGTACTTC
clone_size: -; v_call: TRBV20-1; d_call: TRBD2; j_call: TRBJ2-3; cdr3_aa: CSATGTSGFNTDTQYF; cdr3_nt: TGCAGTGCTACCGGGACTAGCGGATTTAACACAGATACGCAGTATTTT
clone_size: -; v_call: TRBV11-2; d_call: -; j_call: TRBJ2-1; cdr3_aa: CASRGLNSALYNEQFF; cdr3_nt: TGTGCCAGCAGAGGCCTAAATAGCGCCCTTTACAATGAGCAGTTCTTC
clone_size: -; v_call: TRBV25-1; d_call: -; j_call: TRBJ2-6; cdr3_aa: CASSESGPGWPGANVLTF; cdr3_nt: TGTGCCAGCAGTGAATCCGGCCCCGGATGGCCTGGGGCCAACGTCCTGACTTTC
clone_size: -; v_call: TRBV7-2; d_call: TRBD2; j_call: TRBJ2-1; cdr3_aa: CASSLGSGINNEQFF; cdr3_nt: TGTGCCAGCAGCTTAGGTAGCGGGATCAACAATGAGCAGTTCTTC
clone_size: -; v_call: TRBV6-2/TRBV6-3; d_call: -; j_call: TRBJ1-1; cdr3_aa: CASSYSRVTEAFF; cdr3_nt: TGTGCCAGCAGTTACTCCAGGGTGACTGAAGCTTTCTTT
clone_size: -; v_call: TRBV5-1; d_call: -; j_call: TRBJ2-3; cdr3_aa: CASSSLPIYTQYF; cdr3_nt: TGCGCCAGCAGCTCCCTTCCCATTTATACGCAGTATTTT
clone_size: -; v_call: TRBV7-3; d_call: -; j_call: TRBJ2-3; cdr3_aa: CASSLTSLASTDTQYF; cdr3_nt: TGTGCCAGCAGCTTAACATCACTAGCTAGCACAGATACGCAGTATTTT
clone_size: -; v_call: TRBV19; d_call: TRBD1; j_call: TRBJ2-7; cdr3_aa: CASSTDRGTYEQYF; cdr3_nt: TGTGCCAGTAGTACCGACAGGGGAACCTACGAGCAGTACTTC
clone_size: -; v_call: TRBV20-1; d_call: TRBD1; j_call: TRBJ2-7; cdr3_aa: CSAPPTSGTGSYEQYF; cdr3_nt: TGCAGTGCACCACCCACCTCCGGGACAGGGAGCTACGAGCAGTACTTC
clone_size: -; v_call: TRBV7-8; d_call: TRBD2; j_call: TRBJ2-4; cdr3_aa: CASSLVRSLAGGQGAKNIQYF; cdr3_nt: TGTGCCAGCAGCTTAGTTAGGTCTCTAGCGGGGGGGCAGGGAGCCAAAAACATTCAGTACTTC
clone_size: -; v_call: TRBV29-1; d_call: TRBD2; j_call: TRBJ2-3; cdr3_aa: CSVTSGPTDTQYF; cdr3_nt: TGCAGCGTGACTAGCGGGCCCACAGATACGCAGTATTTT
clone_size: -; v_call: TRBV6-4; d_call: -; j_call: TRBJ1-1; cdr3_aa: CASSSQGIGTEAFF; cdr3_nt: TGTGCCAGCAGTTCACAGGGCATTGGCACTGAAGCTTTCTTT
clone_size: -; v_call: TRBV30; d_call: TRBD1; j_call: TRBJ1-2; cdr3_aa: CAWDAQGDYTF; cdr3_nt: TGTGCCTGGGACGCCCAGGGGGATTACACCTTC
clone_size: few; v_call: TRBV6-2/TRBV6-3; d_call: -; j_call: TRBJ2-7; cdr3_aa: CATSDEGYTSYEQYF; cdr3_nt: TGTGCCACCTCCGACGAAGGGTACACCTCCTACGAGCAGTACTTC
clone_size: -; v_call: TRBV20-1; d_call: -; j_call: TRBJ1-3; cdr3_aa: CSAETELSGNTIYF; cdr3_nt: TGCAGTGCCGAAACAGAGCTCTCTGGAAACACCATATATTTT
clone_size: -; v_call: TRBV7-9; d_call: TRBD1; j_call: TRBJ2-7; cdr3_aa: CASSFTGTGGHEQYF; cdr3_nt: TGTGCCAGCAGCTTCACCGGGACAGGGGGCCACGAGCAGTACTTC
clone_size: -; v_call: TRBV10-3; d_call: TRBD2; j_call: TRBJ2-5; cdr3_aa: CAISGTGTSGSGSTWTQYF; cdr3_nt: TGTGCCATCAGTGGTACCGGGACTAGCGGGAGCGGGTCTACTTGGACCCAGTACTTC
clone_size: -; v_call: TRBV20-1; d_call: -; j_call: TRBJ2-1; cdr3_aa: CSASGSSYNEQFF; cdr3_nt: TGCAGTGCTAGTGGGAGCTCCTACAATGAGCAGTTCTTC
clone_size: -; v_call: TRBV9; d_call: -; j_call: TRBJ1-2; cdr3_aa: CASSVADSNYGYTF; cdr3_nt: TGTGCCAGCAGCGTAGCTGACAGTAACTATGGCTACACCTTC
clone_size: -; v_call: TRBV5-4; d_call: TRBD1; j_call: TRBJ2-2; cdr3_aa: CASSLDRGQNGELFF; cdr3_nt: TGTGCCAGCAGCCTAGACAGGGGGCAAAACGGGGAGCTGTTTTTT
clone_size: -; v_call: TRBV29-1; d_call: -; j_call: TRBJ1-2; cdr3_aa: CSVEPEDRRNYGYTF; cdr3_nt: TGCAGCGTTGAACCTGAGGACAGAAGAAACTATGGCTACACCTTC
clone_size: -; v_call: TRBV15; d_call: -; j_call: TRBJ2-1; cdr3_aa: CATCRAGRCGEQFF; cdr3_nt: TGTGCCACGTGCCGGGCGGGAAGATGCGGTGAGCAGTTCTTC
clone_size: -; v_call: TRBV5-1; d_call: -; j_call: TRBJ1-1; cdr3_aa: CASSLVGSSNTEAFF; cdr3_nt: TGCGCCAGCAGCTTGGTGGGCAGCTCGAACACTGAAGCTTTCTTT
clone_size: few; v_call: TRBV7-2; d_call: -; j_call: TRBJ2-7; cdr3_aa: CASSLATTSWGASYEQYF; cdr3_nt: TGTGCCAGCAGCTTAGCGACGACTAGCTGGGGGGCCTCCTACGAGCAGTACTTC
clone_size: -; v_call: TRBV12-3/TRBV12-4; d_call: TRBD1; j_call: TRBJ1-2; cdr3_aa: CASSLRDRGSGYTF; cdr3_nt: TGTGCCAGCAGTTTAAGGGACAGGGGGTCTGGCTACACCTTC
clone_size: -; v_call: TRBV29-1; d_call: -; j_call: TRBJ2-5; cdr3_aa: CSVGDRFTGDQYF; cdr3_nt: TGCAGCGTTGGTGACAGATTTACGGGGGACCAGTACTTC
clone_size: -; v_call: TRBV7-2; d_call: TRBD1; j_call: TRBJ1-1; cdr3_aa: CASSSRQGKAEAFF; cdr3_nt: TGTGCCAGCAGCTCCAGACAGGGAAAAGCTGAAGCTTTCTTT
clone_size: -; v_call: TRBV6-5; d_call: -; j_call: TRBJ2-7; cdr3_aa: CASRTGVASREQYF; cdr3_nt: TGTGCCAGCAGGACCGGCGTGGCTAGCCGCGAGCAGTACTTC
clone_size: -; v_call: TRBV2; d_call: -; j_call: TRBJ2-7; cdr3_aa: CASSASASSYEQYF; cdr3_nt: TGTGCCAGCAGTGCGTCGGCCAGCTCCTACGAGCAGTACTTC
clone_size: -; v_call: TRBV18; d_call: -; j_call: TRBJ1-2; cdr3_aa: CASSPTRDGYGYTF; cdr3_nt: TGTGCCAGCTCACCGACCAGGGACGGATATGGCTACACCTTC
clone_size: once; v_call: TRBV6-5; d_call: -; j_call: TRBJ2-3; cdr3_aa: CASSYGGLDTQYF; cdr3_nt: TGTGCCAGCAGTTACGGAGGACTAGATACGCAGTATTTT
clone_size: -; v_call: TRBV6-2/TRBV6-3; d_call: -; j_call: TRBJ2-7; cdr3_aa: CASSYYGEQYF; cdr3_nt: TGTGCCAGCAGTTACTACGGCGAGCAGTACTTC
clone_size: -; v_call: TRBV2; d_call: TRBD1; j_call: TRBJ2-7; cdr3_aa: CASSDRGPYEQYF; cdr3_nt: TGTGCCAGCAGCGACAGGGGGCCCTACGAGCAGTACTTC
clone_size: few; v_call: TRBV7-9; d_call: -; j_call: TRBJ2-7; cdr3_aa: CASSRGADEQYF; cdr3_nt: TGTGCCAGCAGCCGGGGGGCGGACGAGCAGTACTTC
clone_size: -; v_call: TRBV5-1; d_call: -; j_call: TRBJ2-7; cdr3_aa: CASSLGTDHYEQYF; cdr3_nt: TGCGCCAGCAGCTTGGGGACTGATCACTACGAGCAGTACTTC
clone_size: -; v_call: TRBV10-2; d_call: -; j_call: TRBJ2-3; cdr3_aa: CASSDYGGSSTDTQYF; cdr3_nt: TGCGCCAGCAGTGATTACGGAGGGTCTAGCACAGATACGCAGTATTTT